One and the same sample provided the 30 T cell receptor beta chains below, sequenced in a study of blood T cell repertoires in COVID-19. The assay was immunoSEQ multiplex PCR, and TCRdb's table has in-frame clones only and misses some. The sample records about 170,000 clones, around four fifths being singletons. The specimen sequenced was peripheral blood. These receptors originate from a woman between 65 and 79 years old who had recovered from COVID-19.

This chain connects TRBV12-5 to TRBJ2-1; D remains unclear. The V gene's germline CDR1 is LGHNT and CDR2 FRNRAP. The CDR3 has 14 amino acids. V lost 5 bases and J 1 base, leaving 9 bases between the germline ends. Here the CDR3 DNA reads TGTGCTAGTGGTCCCTCCCTATCCTACAATGAGCAGTTCTTC. Translation gives CASGPSLSYNEQFF.

V usage is TRBV5-1 and J usage is TRBJ2-2; TRBD1 might be the D (6 bases). Germline-derived CDR1 and CDR2 are SGHRS and YFSETQ. CDR3 length: 15 residues. Trimming cost V 0 bases and J 4 bases, with 10 bases left between them. CDR3 sequence: CASSLGQVGTGELFF. CDR3 nucleotides: TGCGCCAGCAGCTTGGGACAGGTGGGCACCGGGGAGCTGTTTTTT.

The chain employs TRBV12-3 or TRBV12-4 and TRBJ2-2, with a weak D call TRBD2 (5 bases). The CDR3 has 13 residues. The germline V and J ends were trimmed by 10 bases and 7 bases, with 16 bases remaining between them. The chain's CDR3 is CATGAARGGELFF. Written as DNA, the CDR3 is TGTGCCACCGGAGCCGCCCGGGGCGGGGAGCTGTTTTTT.

Comments on this clone: Within the sample, other DNA sequences also encode this same CDR3. The V and J genes are TRBV30 and TRBJ1-3; D gene uncertain. The CDR3 extends over 13 amino acids. Trimming stripped 0 bases from V and 5 bases from J, with 8 bases between. The germline CDR1 and CDR2 sequences are GTSNPN and SVGIG (reference sequence). The CDR3 bases are TGTGCCTGGAGTGTAAGTGGCCGAAACACCATATATTTT. It specifies CAWSVSGRNTIYF.

V gene TRBV24-1 combines with J gene TRBJ1-5; a weak D match, TRBD1 (6 bases). Germline values: CDR1 KGHDR, CDR2 SFDVKD. V lost 4 bases, J lost 7 bases, and 19 bases lay in between. CDR3 length: 16 residues. DNA for the CDR3: TGTGCCACCAGTGACCCCTCACAGGGTGCATGGCAGCCCCAGCATTTT. Residues: CATSDPSQGAWQPQHF.

This chain links TRBV3-1 (or the pseudogene TRBV3-2) with TRBJ2-1; TRBD2 aligns across 9 bases. The CDR3 loop spans 14 amino acids. Germline V gene lookup returns CDR1 LGHDT and CDR2 YNNKEL (reference sequence). V shed 7 bases, J shed 2 bases, and the junction held 3 bases outside the gene matches. This CDR3 reads CASTVAGAYNEQFF. Here the CDR3 DNA reads TGTGCCAGCACCGTAGCGGGAGCCTACAATGAGCAGTTCTTC.

As to this clone: Other nucleotide sequences in the sample specify the same CDR3. V usage is TRBV18 and J usage is TRBJ2-7; D is perhaps TRBD1 (5 bases). The CDR3 runs to 13 residues. Germline values: CDR1 KGHSH, CDR2 LQKENI. Trimming left V 2 bases short and J 2 bases short, with 7 bases between. DNA of the CDR3: TGTGCCAGCTCACCAGGGGCAACCTACGAGCAGTACTTC. This sequence encodes CASSPGATYEQYF.

This chain's CDR3 is CASSPQTGGDTQYF. CDR3 sequence (DNA): TGTGCCAGCAGCCCCCAGACGGGGGGGGATACGCAGTATTTT. The rearrangement uses TRBV7-9 and TRBJ2-3; TRBD2 agrees at 8 bases. The CDR3 extends over 14 amino acids. V dropped 5 bases and J dropped 6; count of bases not matched to a gene: 7. Germline V gene sequence: CDR1 SEHNR, CDR2 FQNEAQ (reference sequence).

This sequence joins TRBV19 and TRBJ1-6; D not certain. V was trimmed by 7 bases and J by 8 bases, leaving 9 bases between them. Germline lookup yields CDR1 LNHDA and CDR2 SQIVND (reference sequence). The CDR3 contains 12 residues. In DNA, the CDR3 is TGTGCCAGTACCGGCGGGGATTCACCCCTCCACTTT. Translated: CASTGGDSPLHF.

CDR3: CASSLPKGGRAYEQYF. The CDR3, as DNA: TGTGCCAGCAGCCTCCCCAAGGGCGGGAGGGCCTACGAGCAGTACTTC. The gene calls are TRBV5-4 and TRBJ2-7; 9 bases fit TRBD2. The CDR3 is made up of 16 amino acids. Unmatched junction bases numbered 10, after V lost 4 bases and J lost 2 bases. Germline V gives CDR1 SGHNT, CDR2 YYREEE (reference sequence).

This clone was detected a few times. This chain uses TRBV25-1 with TRBJ1-2; 8 bases are shared with TRBD1. There are 15 residues in the CDR3. Germline-derived CDR1 and CDR2 are MGHDK and SYGVNS. Trimming took 3 bases from V and 6 from J; bases not matched to a gene: 9. The CDR3 nucleotides read TGTGCCAGCAGTGACTGGGGCCGGACAGGGAATGGCTACACCTTC. Its protein is CASSDWGRTGNGYTF.

This chain joins TRBV7-2 and TRBJ1-2; D unclear. The CDR3 covers 13 residues. V shed 5 bases and J shed 6 bases, with 13 bases lying between them. The germline gives CDR1 SGHTA, CDR2 FQGNSA. The chain's CDR3 is CASSPRRGNGYTF. As DNA, the CDR3 is TGTGCCAGCAGCCCCCGTCGAGGTAATGGCTACACCTTC.

The rearrangement joins TRBV10-3 to TRBJ2-3; D is possibly TRBD2 (6 bases). The CDR3 is 15 residues long. Germline CDR1 reads ENHRY; CDR2 reads SYGVKD. Trimming stripped 0 bases from V and 4 bases from J, with 11 bases between. The CDR3 bases are TGTGCCATCAGTGAGTCGAGTAGCGGCGCAGATACGCAGTATTTT. Protein: CAISESSSGADTQYF.

The chain links TRBV12-5 to TRBJ2-3; D is possibly TRBD1 (6 bases). Germline V gives CDR1 LGHNT, CDR2 FRNRAP. The CDR3 length is 12 residues. Trimming removed 5 bases at V and 9 bases at J, with 12 bases between. The CDR3 coding sequence is TGTGCTAGTGGTGCCCACAGGGAGACGCAGTATTTT. This sequence encodes CASGAHRETQYF.

The CDR3: CASSPQGRFPYEQYF. CDR3 DNA sequence: TGTGCCAGCAGTCCCCAGGGTCGGTTCCCTTACGAGCAGTACTTC. The chain joins TRBV27 to TRBJ2-7; D possibly corresponds to TRBD1 (5 bases). Germline values: CDR1 MNHEY, CDR2 SMNVEV (reference sequence). This CDR3 is built from 15 residues. The ends were cut back, 5 bases at V and 4 bases at J, with 18 bases in the middle.

This sequence joins TRBV12-3 or TRBV12-4 and TRBJ2-1; TRBD1 aligns across 7 bases. J gave up 8 bases and V 11 bases, and 12 bases lay outside the gene matches. The CDR3 spans 13 residues. CDR3 in amino acids: CADSTGPGDEQFF. In DNA, the CDR3 is TGTGCCGATTCGACAGGGCCGGGTGATGAGCAGTTCTTC.

The chain joins TRBV30 to TRBJ2-1, with D unresolved. CDR3 length equals 13 residues. The ends were cut back, 4 bases at V and 15 bases at J, with 22 bases in the middle. Germline CDR1 reads GTSNPN; CDR2 reads SVGIG (reference sequence). For the CDR3, the DNA is TGTGCCTGGACCCCCGTCGGTCGCTTTCCTGCGTTCTTC. Translating gives CAWTPVGRFPAFF.

The CDR3 DNA is TGCGCCAGCAGCCCAGGACAGGGTGGGTTTCACACTGAAGCTTTCTTT. Encoded protein: CASSPGQGGFHTEAFF. This rearrangement joins TRBV5-1 to TRBJ1-1; 8 bases fit TRBD1. This CDR3 is built from 16 residues. CDR1 and CDR2 from the germline V gene are SGHRS and YFSETQ. The junction had 11 bases not matched to a gene; V was cut back by 4 bases and J by 3 bases.

CDR3 nucleotides: TGTGCCAGCAGCCTGGGACAGATAAATGAAGCTTTCTTT. Its protein product is CASSLGQINEAFF. This rearrangement joins TRBV2 to TRBJ1-1; 7 nucleotides align to TRBD1. The CDR3 runs to 13 residues. The V gene end was trimmed by 6 bases and the J gene end by 7 bases; junction bases not matched to a gene: 8. CDR1 is SNHLY, CDR2 FYNNEI, per germline.

The chain employs TRBV6-1 and TRBJ2-1; 7 nucleotides line up with TRBD2. Germline values: CDR1 MNHNS, CDR2 SASEGT. This CDR3 is built from 16 residues. The J segment lost 0 bases and the V segment lost 4 bases, leaving 6 bases of the junction unmatched. The CDR3 DNA reads as TGTGCCAGCAGTGGGCGGGGCGGGAGCTCCTACAATGAGCAGTTCTTC. Translation gives CASSGRGGSSYNEQFF.

This sequence joins TRBV6-6 and TRBJ1-2; unclear D gene. CDR1 and CDR2 (germline): MNHNY, SVGAGI (reference sequence). V was pared by 4 bases and J by 3 bases, with 3 bases between. The CDR3 runs 11 residues. This CDR3 is CASSSDYGYTF. DNA of the CDR3: TGTGCCAGCAGTTCCGACTATGGCTACACCTTC.

This chain links TRBV5-1 with TRBJ1-1, with 8 nucleotides matching TRBD1. V shed 1 base, J shed 3 bases, and the junction held 11 bases outside the gene matches. This CDR3 is 17 amino acids long. Per the germline V gene, CDR1 is SGHRS and CDR2 is YFSETQ. As DNA, the CDR3 is TGCGCCAGCAGCTTGTTTGCAGGGGGCTACGGGGACACTGAAGCTTTCTTT. Translating gives CASSLFAGGYGDTEAFF. The complete variable domain, with remaining parts taken from reference TRBV5-1 and TRBJ1-1, reads KAGVTQTPRYLIKTRGQQVTLSCSPISGHRSVSWYQQTPGQGLQFLFEYFSETQRNKGNFPGRFSGRQFSNSRSEMNVSTLELGDSALYLCASSLFAGGYGDTEAFFGQGTRLTVV.

The chain has TRBV3-1 (or the pseudogene TRBV3-2) and TRBJ1-1; possible D gene TRBD1, 6 bases. Germline loops: CDR1 LGHDT, CDR2 YNNKEL (reference sequence). V was pared by 9 bases and J by 4 bases, with 15 bases between. The CDR3 spans 13 residues. The CDR3 loop is CASNRALGTEAFF. CDR3 sequence (DNA): TGTGCCAGTAACAGGGCCCTGGGCACTGAAGCTTTCTTT.

The count of this clone is one. V is TRBV5-4 and J is TRBJ2-2; a weak D match, TRBD2 (7 bases). V dropped 7 bases and J dropped 4 bases, with 14 bases sitting between them. This CDR3 is 14 amino acids long. The germline CDR1 and CDR2 sequences are SGHNT and YYREEE (reference sequence). CDR3 coding DNA: TGTGCCAGCGGGGCGGGGGCAATCACCGGGGAGCTGTTTTTT. It is translated as CASGAGAITGELFF.

This rearrangement joins TRBV19 to TRBJ1-1, with D possibly TRBD1 on 5 matching bases. This CDR3 comprises 13 residues. CDR1 and CDR2 from the germline V gene are LNHDA and SQIVND (reference sequence). The germline V and J ends were trimmed by 7 bases and 5 bases, with 14 bases remaining between them. For the CDR3, the DNA is TGTGCCAGTACCCGGGGGGTCGGGACTGAAGCTTTCTTT. This codes for CASTRGVGTEAFF.

This chain joins TRBV6-6 and TRBJ2-5; possibly TRBD1 for D (6 bases). The germline V gene has CDR1 MNHNY and CDR2 SVGAGI (reference sequence). The CDR3 consists of 13 residues. Trimming stripped 0 bases from V and 4 bases from J, with 6 bases between. The CDR3, as DNA: TGTGCCAGCAGTTACTCAGGGGGAGAGACCCAGTACTTC. Its protein is CASSYSGGETQYF.

This rearrangement joins TRBV5-1 to TRBJ2-1, with D possibly TRBD2 on 5 matching bases. Germline lookup yields CDR1 SGHRS and CDR2 YFSETQ. This CDR3 spans 13 amino acids. Trimming stripped 6 bases from V and 5 bases from J, with 12 bases between. The CDR3 loop reads CASTAFGDNEQFF. Here the CDR3 DNA reads TGCGCCAGCACAGCCTTCGGGGACAATGAGCAGTTCTTC. Based on the CDR3 plus reference TRBV5-1 and TRBJ2-1, the full variable domain is KAGVTQTPRYLIKTRGQQVTLSCSPISGHRSVSWYQQTPGQGLQFLFEYFSETQRNKGNFPGRFSGRQFSNSRSEMNVSTLELGDSALYLCASTAFGDNEQFFGPGTRLTVL.

This clone was seen a single time. The chain joins TRBV30 to TRBJ1-4; 9 bases are shared with TRBD1. CDR1 GTSNPN and CDR2 SVGIG come from the germline V gene (reference sequence). The CDR3 spans 14 residues. After removal of 5 bases from V and 6 bases from J, the junction contained 7 bases not matched to a gene. CDR3 protein: CAWGTGGADEKLFF. In nucleotides, the CDR3 is TGTGCCTGGGGAACAGGGGGCGCAGATGAAAAACTGTTTTTT.

This clone was detected once. The J gene is TRBJ1-2, the V gene TRBV9, with 8 bases fitting TRBD1. CDR1 SGDLS and CDR2 YYNGEE come from the germline V gene. Trimming at V came to 3 bases and at J to 7 bases, leaving 5 bases not matched to a gene. CDR3 size: 13 residues. In nucleotides, the CDR3 is TGTGCCAGCAGCGCCGGACAGGGAAGTGGCTACACCTTC. It translates to CASSAGQGSGYTF. Supplemented by reference TRBV9 and TRBJ1-2, the full variable domain reads DSGVTQTPKHLITATGQRVTLRCSPRSGDLSVYWYQQSLDQGLQFLIQYYNGEERAKGNILERFSAQQFPDLHSELNLSSLELGDSALYFCASSAGQGSGYTFGSGTRLTVV.

The chain links TRBV28 to TRBJ1-4; D is ambiguous. The CDR3 length is 15 residues. Germline-derived CDR1 and CDR2 are MDHEN and SYDVKM. The V end was cut by 1 base, the J end by 5 bases, with 11 bases between. CDR3 coding DNA: TGTGCCAGCAGTTTATTATCCGGGAACAATGAAAAACTGTTTTTT. Translation: CASSLLSGNNEKLFF. Full variable domain (rest looked up from reference TRBV28 and TRBJ1-4): DVKVTQSSRYLVKRTGEKVFLECVQDMDHENMFWYRQDPGLGLRLIYFSYDVKMKEKGDIPEGYSVSREKKERFSLILESASTNQTSMYLCASSLLSGNNEKLFFGSGTQLSVL.